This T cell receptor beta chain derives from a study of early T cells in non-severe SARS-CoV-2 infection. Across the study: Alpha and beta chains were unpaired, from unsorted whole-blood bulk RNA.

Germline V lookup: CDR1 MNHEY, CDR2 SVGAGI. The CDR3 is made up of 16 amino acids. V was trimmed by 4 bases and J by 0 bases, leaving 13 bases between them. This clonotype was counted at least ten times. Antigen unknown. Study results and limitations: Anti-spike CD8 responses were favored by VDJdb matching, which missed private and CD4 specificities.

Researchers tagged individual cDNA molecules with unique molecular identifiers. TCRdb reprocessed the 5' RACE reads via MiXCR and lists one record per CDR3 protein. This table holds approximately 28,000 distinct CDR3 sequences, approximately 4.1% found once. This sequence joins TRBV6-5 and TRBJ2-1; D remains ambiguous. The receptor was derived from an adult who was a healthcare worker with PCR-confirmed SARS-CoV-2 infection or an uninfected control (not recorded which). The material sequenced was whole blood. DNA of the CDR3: TGTGCCAGCAGTTGGACCGGGTTTAGCTCCTACAATGAGCAGTTCTTC. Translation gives CASSWTGFSSYNEQFF.